This T cell receptor beta chain appears in the sequencing data of a study of T cell responses to AZD1222 COVID-19 vaccine. This clone was detected only once. This CDR3 comprises 15 residues. The junction had 6 bases not matched to a gene; V was cut back by 4 bases and J by 9 bases. Germline-derived CDR1 and CDR2 are MNHEY and SVGAGI. Some clones are missing from TCRdb's copy, which holds only in-frame ones; the method was immunoSEQ multiplex PCR. The data contain roughly 150,000 clones, about 89% of them singletons. This TCR derives from an adult who received the AZD1222 COVID-19 vaccine. The chain links TRBV6-5 to TRBJ2-1; 13 nucleotides agree with TRBD2. Sequenced here: peripheral blood, sampled 28 days after the second AZD1222 dose. The CDR3 spells CASSLLAGGPGEQFF. In nucleotides, the CDR3 is TGTGCCAGCAGTTTACTAGCGGGGGGGCCCGGTGAGCAGTTCTTC.